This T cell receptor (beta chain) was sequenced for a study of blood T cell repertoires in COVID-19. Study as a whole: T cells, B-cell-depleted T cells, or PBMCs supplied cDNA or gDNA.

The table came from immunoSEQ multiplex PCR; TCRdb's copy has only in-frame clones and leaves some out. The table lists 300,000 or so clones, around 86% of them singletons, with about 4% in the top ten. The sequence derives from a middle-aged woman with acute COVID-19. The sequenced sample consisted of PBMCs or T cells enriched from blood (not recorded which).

Written as DNA, the CDR3 is TGTGCCAGCAGCTTACAGGGGGCGACCCCTGAAGCTTTCTTT. Amino acids: CASSLQGATPEAFF. The chain uses TRBV7-2 and TRBJ1-1; 8 bases agree with TRBD1. The CDR3 extends over 14 amino acids. The germline V gene has CDR1 SGHTA and CDR2 FQGNSA. The ends lost 2 bases at V and 6 bases at J; junction bases unmatched: 5.